One sample yielded the 17 T cell receptor beta chains listed below, sequenced in a study of low-dose radiotherapy and immunotherapy resistance in tumors. First-strand cDNA relied on TRAV- and TRBV-specific primers spanning alpha and beta chains. The PCR that amplified TCRs ran for about 18 cycles, relying on a constant-region primer and a V-primer adapter. TCRdb re-called the reads through MiXCR, storing one row per CDR3 protein. The sample includes approximately 90,000 distinct CDR3 sequences, more than 8% of them seen just once. Time point described: before trial treatment. The input for sequencing was PBMCs, taken before treatment. These receptors came from a male donor with prostate cancer.

This clonotype was counted many times. The genes are TRBV5-4 and TRBJ2-7; the match to TRBD1 covers 8 bases. J lost 2 bases, V lost 4 bases, and 8 bases had no gene match. This CDR3 spans 15 amino acids. Looked up from germline, CDR1 is SGHNT and CDR2 is YYREEE (reference sequence). For the CDR3, the DNA is TGTGCCAGCAGCCAAGGACAGGGTCAGGCCTACGAGCAGTACTTC. Its translation is CASSQGQGQAYEQYF.

There are many counts of this clonotype. The chain uses TRBV24-1 and TRBJ2-1, with 9 bases lining up with TRBD2. The CDR3 has 14 residues. After removal of 5 bases from V and 8 bases from J, the junction contained 6 bases not matched to a gene. CDR1 is KGHDR and CDR2 is SFDVKD in the germline V gene. This chain's CDR3 is CATSALAGPDEQFF. The CDR3 bases are TGTGCCACCAGTGCGCTAGCGGGACCCGATGAGCAGTTCTTC.

This clonotype was recorded at least ten times. This rearrangement joins TRBV18 to TRBJ2-2; 10 bases line up with TRBD1. Trimming took 3 bases from V and 3 from J; bases not matched to a gene: 7. Germline V lookup: CDR1 KGHSH, CDR2 LQKENI. This CDR3 has 17 amino acids. CDR3: CASSPTWGQGYTGELFF. The CDR3 DNA follows: TGTGCCAGCTCACCGACATGGGGACAGGGGTACACCGGGGAGCTGTTTTTT.

The sample holds many counts of this clonotype. This chain joins TRBV20-1 and TRBJ2-1; D is ambiguous. Germline CDR1 is DFQATT and CDR2 is SNEGSKA (reference sequence). Trimming removed 0 bases at V and 0 bases at J, with 6 bases between. This CDR3 has 14 amino acids. The CDR3 sequence is CSARDRYSYNEQFF. CDR3 sequence (DNA): TGCAGTGCTAGAGATCGCTACTCCTACAATGAGCAGTTCTTC.

This clonotype was observed many times. The genes are TRBV29-1 and TRBJ2-5; D may be TRBD1 (6 bases). CDR3 size: 14 residues. Trimming removed 4 bases at V and 5 bases at J, with 17 bases between. CDR1 is SQVTM, CDR2 ANQGSEA, per germline. The chain's CDR3 is CSVVSQGMTETQYF. In DNA form, the CDR3 reads TGCAGCGTTGTTAGTCAGGGGATGACGGAGACCCAGTACTTC.

This clonotype was detected many times. The rearrangement links TRBV7-9 to TRBJ2-5; 9 nucleotides match TRBD1. This CDR3 spans 13 amino acids. J lost 4 bases, V lost 3 bases, and 0 bases had no gene match. Germline loops: CDR1 SEHNR, CDR2 FQNEAQ (reference sequence). CDR3 amino acids: CASSLTGGETQYF. In DNA form, the CDR3 reads TGTGCCAGCAGCTTGACAGGGGGAGAGACCCAGTACTTC.

This clonotype was seen repeatedly, ten times or more. The V call is TRBV2, the J call TRBJ2-1; TRBD2 might be the D (5 bases). V was trimmed by 7 bases and J by 0 bases, leaving 13 bases between them. The CDR3 contains 15 residues. From germline, CDR1 is SNHLY and CDR2 FYNNEI. CDR3 in DNA: TGTGCCAGCAAAGTTCGGACTGACTCCTACAATGAGCAGTTCTTC. Its protein is CASKVRTDSYNEQFF.

This clonotype was seen at least ten times. The CDR3 is CASSYTGVHEQYF. The CDR3 DNA sequence: TGTGCCAGCAGCTATACCGGGGTCCACGAGCAGTACTTC. This chain joins TRBV7-2 and TRBJ2-7; tentatively, D is TRBD2 (5 bases). V was trimmed by 4 bases and J by 5 bases, leaving 12 bases between them. The CDR3 length is 13 residues. The germline V gene encodes CDR1 SGHTA and CDR2 FQGNSA.

This clonotype has a count of ten or more. The chain recombines TRBV7-9 with TRBJ2-7; 11 bases map to TRBD2. CDR1 is SEHNR, CDR2 FQNEAQ, per germline (reference sequence). V trimming: 5 bases; J trimming: 3 bases; junction bases outside the gene matches: 3. The CDR3 is 14 residues long. The chain's CDR3 is CASSKTSGSYEQYF. CDR3 DNA: TGTGCCAGCAGCAAAACTAGCGGGAGCTACGAGCAGTACTTC.

This clonotype was recorded at least ten times. The chain links TRBV6-2 or TRBV6-3 to TRBJ2-3; D unclear. Germline V gene lookup returns CDR1 MNHEY and CDR2 SVGEGT. CDR3 length: 13 amino acids. V shed 5 bases and J shed 3 bases, with 9 bases lying between them. The CDR3 DNA reads TGTGCCAGCAGTGACCTAATAACAGATACGCAGTATTTT. It yields the protein CASSDLITDTQYF.

Many counts were recorded for this clonotype. The rearrangement joins TRBV30 to TRBJ2-7; 8 bases match TRBD1. In germline, CDR1 is GTSNPN, CDR2 SVGIG (reference sequence). Germline trimming cut 2 bases from V and 6 bases from J; bases unmatched to any gene: 6. The CDR3 has 13 amino acids. Here the CDR3 reads CAWSRQGTPEQYF. CDR3 coding DNA: TGTGCCTGGAGTCGACAGGGGACCCCCGAGCAGTACTTC.

The sample holds many counts of this clonotype. The chain employs TRBV30 and TRBJ2-3; the D call may be TRBD1 or TRBD2 (5 bases each). The CDR3 totals 15 residues. CDR1 and CDR2 from the germline V gene are GTSNPN and SVGIG (reference sequence). Trimming pared 2 bases from V and 0 bases from J, leaving 12 bases between. CDR3 nucleotide sequence: TGTGCCTGGAGTCATTCGGGACGTAGCACAGATACGCAGTATTTT. Protein: CAWSHSGRSTDTQYF.

The sample holds a few counts of this clonotype. The chain uses TRBV6-5 and TRBJ1-4, with TRBD1 identical over 9 bases. The V segment lost 5 bases and the J segment 3 bases; nucleotides outside the gene matches: 4. The CDR3 length is 15 residues. Germline CDR1 is MNHEY and CDR2 is SVGAGI. The CDR3 reads CASSERDRANEKLFF. CDR3 DNA: TGTGCCAGCAGTGAGCGGGACAGGGCTAATGAAAAACTGTTTTTT.

Ten or more counts support this clonotype. The chain uses TRBV28 and TRBJ1-5, with D perhaps matching TRBD1 (5 bases). Trimming removed 3 bases at V and 4 bases at J, with 13 bases between. This CDR3 region has 15 residues. Germline V gene sequence: CDR1 MDHEN, CDR2 SYDVKM. The CDR3 DNA reads as TGTGCCAGCAGTTTGGGACCTCTCGGAAATCAGCCCCAGCATTTT. Protein product: CASSLGPLGNQPQHF.

This clonotype was counted ten times or more. The chain has TRBV28 and TRBJ1-5; 8 bases align to TRBD1. The V segment lost 7 bases and the J segment 6 bases; nucleotides outside the gene matches: 5. CDR3 size: 13 residues. Germline V gene data show CDR1 as MDHEN and CDR2 as SYDVKM. CDR3 protein: CASTGTGGQPQHF. CDR3 in DNA: TGTGCCAGCACCGGGACAGGAGGTCAGCCCCAGCATTTT.

Notes on this clonotype: A far more abundant clone sits one base away, making this likely a read error. The J gene is TRBJ2-5, the V gene TRBV29-1; D is unclear. TRBJ2-7 explains the end of the DNA better; the J call may be wrong. Per germline, CDR1 SQVTM and CDR2 ANQGSEA. The CDR3 has 12 residues. In DNA, the CDR3 is TGCAGCGTTGAGCCCTGGACGGGCGAGCAGTACTTC. Amino acid sequence: CSVEPWTGEQYF.

This clonotype occurred many times. The gene calls are TRBV2 and TRBJ2-1; 8 bases line up with TRBD2. Germline V gene sequence: CDR1 SNHLY, CDR2 FYNNEI. With V trimmed by 6 bases and J by 5 bases, 9 bases remained unmatched. CDR3 length: 15 amino acids. For the CDR3, the DNA is TGTGCCAGCAGATCCTCGGGAGGGACCCACAATGAGCAGTTCTTC. This gives the protein CASRSSGGTHNEQFF.